The subject of this entry is one T cell receptor (beta chain). This clone has just one count. Its recognized antigen is unknown. Nothing much larger sits one base from this clone, and base qualities are not available. This specimen comes from a study of graft-versus-host responses after intestinal transplantation (dated by TCRdb to about 2021). Broadly, across the study: The transplants that recipients received were multivisceral, liver-intestinal, or isolated intestinal. All recipients received anti-thymocyte globulin induction followed by maintenance tacrolimus and steroids for about three years. After intestinal transplantation, graft-versus-host and host-versus-graft alloreactive T cell clones were followed in the graft, circulation and bone marrow using bulk TCR-beta CDR3 sequencing. Alloreactive clones were identified by sequencing pre-transplant mixed lymphocyte reaction products and comparing these products with unstimulated pre-transplant donor and recipient T cells. Of the 20 to 30 intestinal transplant recipients enrolled in the cohort, one of whom was a retransplant, a few patients without pretransplant specimens were excluded. A peak of at least 4% donor T cells among recipient peripheral blood mononuclear cells was the definition used for donor T cell macrochimerism. Rather than going through the commercial service, samples from a few later patients were sequenced in-house on an Illumina MiSeq and processed with MiXCR.

What the research found in general, with its limitations: In patients with donor T cell macrochimerism, the allografts had high GvH to HvG T cell clonal ratios. The conclusions were limited by the relatively low number and heterogeneity of the intestinal transplant patients. Early after transplant, declines in HvG clones were associated with peak levels of circulating GvH clones. GvH clones were detected in recipient bone marrow, and some of these GvH clones were observed earlier in ileal mucosa or blood, consistent with an intestinal mucosal origin.

The cysteine opens and the phenylalanine closes a CDR3 of 15 amino acids. Solely the CDR3 DNA is kept, with 45 bases framed from the first base. V and J are truncated by 6 bases and 0 bases respectively, leaving an intervening sequence of 12 bases. CDR1 and CDR2, per the germline V gene, are MNHEY and SVGAGI. Library preparation employed the immunoSEQ multiplex PCR assay. High-throughput TCR-beta CDR3 sequencing of genomic DNA from most patients was performed by Adaptive Biotechnologies. The source study handled its data this way. TCR sequencing data were retrieved from Adaptive's ImmunoSEQ software for about 17 patients, whereas a few other patients were processed with MiXCR and VDJtools. CDR3 nucleotide sequences shared by donor and recipient were removed because the origin of these sequences could not be assigned. Alloreactive clones required at least 2-fold expansion over unstimulated cells and minimum CFSE-low frequency of 0.002% (template counts) or 0.001% (read counts). A clone was considered mappable if detected in the sequenced pre-transplant spleen, lymph node, or MLR CFSE-low populations of the donor or recipient. Cumulative frequency of alloreactive clones was calculated as a percentage of all sequences weighted by copy number. In its TCRdb copy, this immuneACCESS table keeps in-frame sequences only and misses some clones. Where compared with another copy, unresolved V genes explain less than half of these, and the others have no known cause. D and trimming come from the DNA, and the V and J calls and clone size come from that table. The sample yields about 10,000 clones; over 90% were counted once. More than 4% of the sample goes to the ten largest clones.

Blood samples were collected up to 4 times in the first month after transplant and then at least monthly when available. The sequence was collected from a human patient who received an intestinal transplant, so some T cells may come from the graft donor. Sequencing was performed on PBMCs, taken around nine weeks after transplant. This chain joins TRBV6-5 to TRBJ1-5; the D gene remains uncertain. The nucleotides read TGTGCCAGCAGCCCGAGTAGCTATAGCAATCAGCCCCAGCATTTT. Its product reads: CASSPSSYSNQPQHF.